A selection of T cell receptor beta chains follows, all from one sample in a study of blood T cell repertoires in COVID-19. Sequenced by immunoSEQ multiplex PCR; TCRdb stores in-frame clones only, minus some. The sample includes 250,000 to 300,000 clones, about 80% of them seen just once. Material for sequencing was PBMCs or T cells enriched from blood (not recorded which). Receptors originate from a man in his forties or fifties who had recovered from COVID-19. The CDR3 runs from the conserved cysteine through the conserved F or W. The D gene is left open where the match is weak. Size is stated for part of the rows, as once, few or many counts, or as a class when the clone is expanded.

size | J | D | V | DNA | CDR3
once | TRBJ1-1 | - | TRBV3-1/TRBV3-2 | TGTGCCAGCAGCCAACAGGGGTGGAACACTGAAGCTTTCTTT | CASSQQGWNTEAFF
- | TRBJ2-1 | - | TRBV5-1 | TGCGCCAGCAGCCTTGAATGGGCGTCCTACAATGAGCAGTTCTTC | CASSLEWASYNEQFF
- | TRBJ2-1 | TRBD2 | TRBV7-3 | TGTGCCAGCAGCTCACTCGGACTAGCGGGAGTCTACAATGAGCAGTTCTTC | CASSSLGLAGVYNEQFF
- | TRBJ2-3 | - | TRBV10-2 | TGCGCCAGCAGTGAGTTTTCTTACACAGATACGCAGTATTTT | CASSEFSYTDTQYF
- | TRBJ1-1 | TRBD1 | TRBV6-5 | TGTGCCAGCAGCCCCTCCAGGAGGGGGCGAACTGAAGCTTTCTTT | CASSPSRRGRTEAFF
- | TRBJ2-1 | TRBD2 | TRBV9 | TGTGCCAGCAGCGTACTTGTGGGGGGGTACAATGAGCAGTTCTTC | CASSVLVGGYNEQFF
- | TRBJ2-7 | - | TRBV7-2 | TGTGCCAGCAGCTCACACCATACCTCCTACGAGCAGTACTTC | CASSSHHTSYEQYF
- | TRBJ1-2 | TRBD1 | TRBV6-6 | TGTGCCAGCAGCCGACCTGGACAGGGGGCGGGGGGCTACACCTTC | CASSRPGQGAGGYTF
- | TRBJ1-4 | TRBD1 | TRBV30 | TGTGCCTGCCCGAGGACAGGGGGTAATGAAAAACTGTTTTTT | CACPRTGGNEKLFF
once | TRBJ2-7 | - | TRBV27 | TGTGCCAGCAGCGAGCAGGGTAACGAGCAGTACTTC | CASSEQGNEQYF
- | TRBJ1-1 | - | TRBV14 | TGTGCCAGCAGCTCCTACTTGGCGGCCCCAGCTTTCTTT | CASSSYLAAPAFF